The clone carrying this T cell receptor (beta chain) has a handful of counts. The data were obtained in a study of cytomegalovirus exposure and HLA in healthy donors. Data came from immunoSEQ multiplex PCR; TCRdb stores just in-frame clones and leaves some out. The sample records about 170,000 clones, about 90% being singletons. CDR1 and CDR2 (germline): MGHDK, SYGVNS. The CDR3 is 14 amino acids. The junction had 9 bases not matched to a gene; V was cut back by 3 bases and J by 8 bases. This sequence joins TRBV25-1 and TRBJ1-2; 7 bases fit TRBD1. The sequence was obtained from a woman between 18 and 29 years old in good health and CMV-seropositive. Sequenced sample: PBMCs. In DNA, the CDR3 is TGTGCCAGCAGTGATTACGCGACAGGGCAAGGCTACACCTTC. Protein sequence: CASSDYATGQGYTF.